The 30 T cell receptor beta chains reported below all come from one sample, sequenced in a study of beta chain features in type 1 diabetes (dated by TCRdb to 2017 to 2018). Study-level results and caveats: A moderate but significant shortening of TCRB CDR3 length was observed in type 1 diabetes patients in all four CD4+ subsets.

To prepare the library, the immunoSEQ multiplex PCR assay was applied. The entire isolated RNA was reverse transcribed using the High Capacity cDNA Reverse Transcription Kit, and thus expressed TCRB transcripts were sequenced. Sourced from immuneACCESS, this table was stored by TCRdb with only in-frame sequences that have V and J called. A share of the clones is absent; for the studies checked, an unresolved V gene accounts for under half, and the remainder has no known explanation. Here the sample has about 710,000 clones; 11% to 15% occur a single time. Clones ranked in the top ten supply just under 0.04% of the sample. These receptors have no known antigen. Sample: naive CD4+ T cells from blood. The label giving this sample's cell subset or site can be read as: true naive CD4+ T cells. These receptor sequences come from a man between 18 and 35 years old with type 1 diabetes.

The V gene is TRBV6-6, the J gene TRBJ2-3; D gene unclear. The CDR3 is 14 residues long. Trimming stripped 7 bases from V and 7 bases from J, with 18 bases between. Per the germline V gene, CDR1 is MNHNY and CDR2 is SVGAGI (reference sequence). The CDR3 protein is CASTPPGGTHTQYF. The DNA for the CDR3 is TGTGCCAGCACCCCTCCGGGCGGAACACATACGCAGTATTTT.

This clone occurred a few times. V is TRBV12-5 and J is TRBJ2-1; TRBD2 aligns across 10 bases. Looked up from germline, CDR1 is LGHNT and CDR2 is FRNRAP. The J segment lost 4 bases and the V segment lost 4 bases, leaving 10 bases of the junction unmatched. The CDR3 length is 17 residues. CDR3 coding DNA: TGTGCTAGTGGTTCCTTTATTGGGACTAGCGCATACAATGAGCAGTTCTTC. Protein product: CASGSFIGTSAYNEQFF.

The chain employs TRBV11-2 and TRBJ1-2; a weak D match, TRBD1 (5 bases). Trimming took 0 bases from V and 4 from J, leaving 15 bases between them. Germline V lookup: CDR1 SGHAT, CDR2 FQNNGV. CDR3 length: 16 amino acids. The CDR3 bases are TGTGCCAGCAGCTTAGATCGGGGGAGGGTGAGCTATGGCTACACCTTC. Translated, it gives CASSLDRGRVSYGYTF. Complete variable domain (other parts from reference TRBV11-2 and TRBJ1-2): EAGVAQSPRYKIIEKRQSVAFWCNPISGHATLYWYQQILGQGPKLLIQFQNNGVVDDSQLPKDRFSAERLKGVDSTLKIQPAKLEDSAVYLCASSLDRGRVSYGYTFGSGTRLTVV.

This clone was picked up a small number of times. This chain uses TRBV19 with TRBJ2-5; 7 bases agree with TRBD1. This CDR3 has 15 residues. V dropped 5 bases and J dropped 4; count of bases not matched to a gene: 10. Per the germline V gene, CDR1 is LNHDA and CDR2 is SQIVND (reference sequence). The CDR3 spells CASSAGTAVRETQYF. As DNA, the CDR3 is TGTGCCAGTAGTGCCGGGACAGCTGTCAGAGAGACCCAGTACTTC.

This clone was recorded a few times. The chain carries TRBV5-1 and TRBJ1-1; D uncertain. Germline lookup yields CDR1 SGHRS and CDR2 YFSETQ. Trimming took 4 bases from V and 4 from J, leaving 8 bases between them. The CDR3 totals 12 residues. CDR3 loop: CASSGSSTEAFF. The CDR3 coding sequence is TGCGCCAGCAGCGGAAGCTCCACTGAAGCTTTCTTT.

This clone was detected a few times. The chain combines TRBV4-2 with TRBJ2-5; 8 nucleotides line up with TRBD2. Germline trimming cut 0 bases from V and 5 bases from J; bases unmatched to any gene: 2. The germline CDR1 and CDR2 sequences are LGHNA and YNFKEQ. This CDR3 is 14 amino acids long. In nucleotides, the CDR3 is TGTGCCAGCAGCCAAGACCCGGGGGGGGAGACCCAGTACTTC. Its protein is CASSQDPGGETQYF.

The chain couples TRBV25-1 to TRBJ2-7; a weak D match, TRBD2 (6 bases). This CDR3 is built from 14 residues. The germline gives CDR1 MGHDK, CDR2 SYGVNS. The germline V and J ends were trimmed by 10 bases and 0 bases, with 16 bases remaining between them. DNA of the CDR3: TGTGCCACCCTGACTAGTCCCATCTCCTACGAGCAGTACTTC. Translating it yields CATLTSPISYEQYF.

In its sample, this clone was seen a few times. V gene TRBV10-3 combines with J gene TRBJ1-1; 8 positions agree with TRBD1. V shed 6 bases, J shed 4 bases, and the junction held 7 bases outside the gene matches. Germline V gene sequence: CDR1 ENHRY, CDR2 SYGVKD. The CDR3 has 14 residues. CDR3 amino acids: CAIRETGAGTEAFF. The CDR3 nucleotides read TGTGCCATCAGGGAGACAGGGGCTGGCACTGAAGCTTTCTTT.

This clone was seen more than once but under ten times. This chain joins TRBV7-9 and TRBJ2-7, with 10 bases that match TRBD1. The CDR3 contains 15 residues. The V segment lost 5 bases and the J segment 4 bases; nucleotides outside the gene matches: 8. Germline V lookup: CDR1 SEHNR, CDR2 FQNEAQ (reference sequence). CDR3 protein: CASSAPGQGVYEQYF. Here the CDR3 DNA reads TGTGCCAGCAGCGCCCCCGGACAGGGGGTGTACGAGCAGTACTTC.

This clone was seen more than once but under ten times. This rearrangement joins TRBV7-2 to TRBJ2-1, with 7 nucleotides matching TRBD1. Germline lookup yields CDR1 SGHTA and CDR2 FQGNSA. The CDR3 contains 16 residues. Trimming at V came to 0 bases and at J to 2 bases, leaving 4 bases not matched to a gene. The CDR3 region is CASSLAGQATYNEQFF. CDR3 nucleotides: TGTGCCAGCAGCTTAGCTGGACAGGCGACCTACAATGAGCAGTTCTTC.

This clone was counted between two and nine times. V and J are TRBV7-9 and TRBJ2-7; 9 bases align to TRBD1. Germline CDR1 SEHNR, CDR2 FQNEAQ (reference sequence). V was clipped by 2 bases and J by 5 bases; unmatched bases: 7. The CDR3 is made up of 15 amino acids. The CDR3: CASSLMGTGKDEQYF. The CDR3 DNA sequence: TGTGCCAGCAGCTTAATGGGGACAGGGAAGGACGAGCAGTACTTC.

As regards this clone: This CDR3 is also generated by other DNA sequences in the sample. This sequence joins TRBV7-9 and TRBJ2-1; D remains unclear. The CDR3 is made up of 12 amino acids. The V gene's germline CDR1 is SEHNR and CDR2 FQNEAQ (reference sequence). With 1 base removed from V and 5 bases from J, the gap between germline ends came to 3 bases. The CDR3 here is CASSLGDNEQFF. The CDR3 nucleotides are TGTGCCAGCAGCTTAGGAGACAATGAGCAGTTCTTC.

This clone has just a few counts. CDR3 loop: CASSPGGGTHLYGYTF. Here the CDR3 DNA reads TGTGCCAGCAGCCCCGGTGGAGGGACCCATCTTTATGGCTACACCTTC. The chain couples TRBV5-4 to TRBJ1-2; D perhaps matches TRBD1 (5 bases). This CDR3 contains 16 residues. V was clipped by 4 bases and J by 5 bases, with 21 bases between them. Germline CDR1 and CDR2: SGHNT and YYREEE (reference sequence). Filled out from reference TRBV5-4 and TRBJ1-2, the complete variable domain reads ETGVTQSPTHLIKTRGQQVTLRCSSQSGHNTVSWYQQALGQGPQFIFQYYREEENGRGNFPPRFSGLQFPNYSSELNVNALELDDSALYLCASSPGGGTHLYGYTFGSGTRLTVV.

This clone has a handful of counts. This chain uses TRBV4-2 with TRBJ2-5, with D possibly called TRBD1 or TRBD2 (5 bases each). V was shortened by 0 bases and J by 1 base, with 9 bases between the two germline ends. Per the germline V gene, CDR1 is LGHNA and CDR2 is YNFKEQ. This CDR3 comprises 15 residues. The CDR3 sequence: CASSQDPGPQETQYF. The DNA of the CDR3 is TGTGCCAGCAGCCAAGACCCGGGACCCCAAGAGACCCAGTACTTC.

The J gene is TRBJ2-3, the V gene TRBV4-3, with TRBD2 matching 7 bases. Germline V gene data show CDR1 as LGHNA and CDR2 as YSLEER. V was pared by 7 bases and J by 0 bases, with 13 bases of the junction left unmatched. The CDR3 totals 17 residues. The CDR3, as DNA: TGCGCCAGCACCCCGGACGGGGGGACGGGTAGCACAGATACGCAGTATTTT. It yields the protein CASTPDGGTGSTDTQYF.

This clone was found a few times. V gene TRBV28 combines with J gene TRBJ2-5; TRBD2 is a possible D gene (5 bases). V was pared by 2 bases and J by 5 bases, with 12 bases between. This CDR3 region has 14 residues. CDR1 and CDR2 (germline): MDHEN, SYDVKM. CDR3 region: CASSLVLGGETQYF. CDR3 sequence (DNA): TGTGCCAGCAGTTTAGTTTTGGGCGGGGAGACCCAGTACTTC. The variable domain in full, completed from reference TRBV28 and TRBJ2-5, reads DVKVTQSSRYLVKRTGEKVFLECVQDMDHENMFWYRQDPGLGLRLIYFSYDVKMKEKGDIPEGYSVSREKKERFSLILESASTNQTSMYLCASSLVLGGETQYFGPGTRLLVL.

V usage is TRBV7-2 and J usage is TRBJ2-7, with 8 bases identical to TRBD1. J lost 0 bases, V lost 5 bases, and 3 bases had no gene match. Germline assignment: CDR1 SGHTA and CDR2 FQGNSA. The CDR3 is made up of 14 amino acids. CDR3: CASSPGGASYEQYF. The CDR3 DNA sequence: TGTGCCAGCAGCCCAGGGGGCGCCTCCTACGAGCAGTACTTC.

The V and J genes are TRBV7-2 and TRBJ2-7; D is unresolved. V lost 0 bases and J 5 bases, leaving 14 bases between the germline ends. The CDR3 length is 15 residues. Germline lookup yields CDR1 SGHTA and CDR2 FQGNSA. The CDR3 nucleotides read TGTGCCAGCAGCTTAGCCCCTCCGGTAAGCCACGAGCAGTACTTC. Protein: CASSLAPPVSHEQYF.

This clone was seen a handful of times. V is TRBV7-2 and J is TRBJ2-7, with unresolved D. V lost 5 bases and J lost 2, with 7 bases in between. This CDR3 is built from 12 residues. The germline gives CDR1 SGHTA, CDR2 FQGNSA. DNA for the CDR3: TGTGCCAGCAGCACGCGACCCTACGAGCAGTACTTC. Encoded protein: CASSTRPYEQYF.

This clone appeared a few times. CDR3 DNA sequence: TGTGCCAGCAGTTCATCGGGACAGGCGAATTCACCCCTCCACTTT. This encodes CASSSSGQANSPLHF. The chain combines TRBV28 with TRBJ1-6; TRBD1 matches at 8 bases. The junction had 6 bases not matched to a gene; V was cut back by 4 bases and J by 7 bases. The CDR3 length is 15 residues. Looked up from germline, CDR1 is MDHEN and CDR2 is SYDVKM.

This clone showed up just a few times. V usage is TRBV7-2 and J usage is TRBJ1-2, with TRBD1 identical over 8 bases. The CDR3 is made up of 14 amino acids. The germline V gene has CDR1 SGHTA and CDR2 FQGNSA. Trimming took 4 bases from V and 3 from J; bases not matched to a gene: 4. CDR3: CASSSSTGDYGYTF. The CDR3 bases are TGTGCCAGCAGCTCGTCGACAGGGGACTATGGCTACACCTTC.

In its sample, this clone was seen a few times. The V call is TRBV19, the J call TRBJ2-7; D is perhaps TRBD2 (5 bases). V lost 3 bases and J 5 bases, leaving 14 bases between the germline ends. CDR3 size: 14 residues. Germline CDR1 reads LNHDA; CDR2 reads SQIVND (reference sequence). Here the CDR3 DNA reads TGTGCCAGTAGTATTAGAGGGAATTTGCACGAGCAGTACTTC. Translation: CASSIRGNLHEQYF.

This sequence joins TRBV28 and TRBJ2-7; D is unclear. Trimming took 3 bases from V and 5 from J, leaving 23 bases between them. Per the germline V gene, CDR1 is MDHEN and CDR2 is SYDVKM. CDR3 length equals 17 residues. This chain's CDR3 is CASSLVRFDSTPHEQYF. The DNA for the CDR3 is TGTGCCAGCAGTTTGGTCAGATTCGATTCTACCCCCCACGAGCAGTACTTC.

This rearrangement joins TRBV5-1 to TRBJ2-7; the match to TRBD1 covers 7 bases. The J segment lost 3 bases and the V segment lost 0 bases, leaving 3 bases of the junction unmatched. This CDR3 has 14 residues. CDR1 is SGHRS and CDR2 is YFSETQ in the germline V gene. Written as DNA, the CDR3 is TGCGCCAGCAGCTTGGGAGACAGGGACTACGAGCAGTACTTC. Translated, it gives CASSLGDRDYEQYF.

CDR3 DNA sequence: TGTGCCAGCAGCCAGGCGGGGACAGCGGAGACCCAGTACTTC. This codes for CASSQAGTAETQYF. V usage is TRBV14 and J usage is TRBJ2-5; possibly TRBD1 for D (7 bases). The ends were cut back, 3 bases at V and 5 bases at J, with 13 bases in the middle. The CDR3 totals 14 residues. Germline V gene data show CDR1 as SGHDN and CDR2 as FVKESK.

The CDR3 spells CASSQIEGGQGDTEAFF. CDR3 sequence (DNA): TGTGCCAGCTCACAAATCGAGGGTGGACAGGGAGACACTGAAGCTTTCTTT. This chain uses TRBV18 with TRBJ1-1; 8 bases map to TRBD1. Germline CDR1 reads KGHSH; CDR2 reads LQKENI. There are 17 residues in the CDR3. Trimming took 4 bases from V and 3 from J; bases not matched to a gene: 13.

J is TRBJ2-1 and V is TRBV18; 8 bases are a match to TRBD1. Germline V gene lookup returns CDR1 KGHSH and CDR2 LQKENI. This CDR3 has 14 residues. Trimming removed 4 bases from V and 6 bases from J; junction bases left unmatched: 5. This chain's CDR3 is CASSHPDRGNEQFF. As DNA, the CDR3 is TGTGCCAGCTCACACCCTGACAGGGGCAATGAGCAGTTCTTC.

V gene TRBV27 combines with J gene TRBJ2-3; D is ambiguous. The CDR3 length is 13 residues. Germline V gene lookup returns CDR1 MNHEY and CDR2 SMNVEV (reference sequence). Trimming removed 2 bases at V and 2 bases at J, with 5 bases between. CDR3 DNA: TGTGCCAGCAGTTTACCCTACACAGATACGCAGTATTTT. Translation gives CASSLPYTDTQYF.

Notes on this clone: Other nucleotide sequences in the sample specify the same CDR3. The chain joins TRBV5-6 to TRBJ2-3; D not certain. The CDR3 runs to 12 residues. The V gene lost 0 bases and the J gene lost 6 bases, with 5 bases spanning the gap. Germline assignment: CDR1 SGHDT and CDR2 YYEEEE. CDR3 nucleotides: TGTGCCAGCAGCTTGGCTGCGGATACGCAGTATTTT. Translated, it gives CASSLAADTQYF.

This clone was counted between two and nine times. Other DNA variants within this sample encode the same CDR3. The chain joins TRBV30 to TRBJ2-3; the D is unclear. The CDR3 is 11 residues long. V lost 1 base to trimming and J lost 6 bases, with 5 bases between them. Germline V lookup: CDR1 GTSNPN, CDR2 SVGIG (reference sequence). This CDR3 reads CAWSEADTQYF. As DNA, the CDR3 is TGTGCCTGGAGTGAGGCGGATACGCAGTATTTT.